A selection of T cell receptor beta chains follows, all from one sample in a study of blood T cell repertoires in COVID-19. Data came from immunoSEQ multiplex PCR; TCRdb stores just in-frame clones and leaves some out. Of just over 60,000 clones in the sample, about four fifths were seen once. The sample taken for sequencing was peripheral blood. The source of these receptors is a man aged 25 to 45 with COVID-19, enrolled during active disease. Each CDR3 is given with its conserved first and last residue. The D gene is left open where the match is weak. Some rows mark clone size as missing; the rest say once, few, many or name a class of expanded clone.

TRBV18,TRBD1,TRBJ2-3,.,CASSEQGSSTDTQYF,TGTGCCAGCTCGGAACAGGGGTCTAGCACAGATACGCAGTATTTT
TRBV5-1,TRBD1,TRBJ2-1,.,CASRTGDYNEQFF,TGCGCCAGCCGGACAGGGGACTACAATGAGCAGTTCTTC
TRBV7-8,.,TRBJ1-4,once,CASSFAINEKLFF,TGTGCCAGCAGCTTCGCTATTAATGAAAAACTGTTTTTT
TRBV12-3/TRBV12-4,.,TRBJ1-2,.,CASSLTDYGYTF,TGTGCCAGCAGTTTGACAGACTATGGCTACACCTTC
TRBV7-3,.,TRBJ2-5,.,CASTPVANCQETQYF,TGTGCCAGCACCCCGGTTGCGAATTGTCAAGAGACCCAGTACTTC
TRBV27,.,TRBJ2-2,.,CASSSMVIAGLTGELFF,TGTGCCAGCAGTAGCATGGTAATCGCAGGGTTGACCGGGGAGCTGTTTTTT
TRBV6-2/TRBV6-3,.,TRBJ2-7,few,CASSYHLGVPLSYEQYF,TGTGCCAGCAGTTATCACCTCGGGGTCCCCCTTTCCTACGAGCAGTACTTC
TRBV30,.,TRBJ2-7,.,CACRGSYEQYF,TGTGCCTGCAGGGGCTCCTACGAGCAGTACTTC
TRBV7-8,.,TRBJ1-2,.,CASSFVLGGDGYTF,TGTGCCAGCAGCTTTGTGTTGGGCGGGGATGGCTACACCTTC
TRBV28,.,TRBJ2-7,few,CASRLALDGYEQYF,TGTGCCAGCAGACTAGCTCTAGACGGCTACGAGCAGTACTTC
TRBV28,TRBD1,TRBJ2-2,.,CASRLPGQGAAGELFF,TGTGCCAGCAGACTTCCGGGACAGGGGGCAGCCGGGGAGCTGTTTTTT
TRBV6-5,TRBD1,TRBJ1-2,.,CASSHPGQGGWGYTF,TGTGCCAGCAGTCACCCTGGACAGGGGGGATGGGGCTACACCTTC
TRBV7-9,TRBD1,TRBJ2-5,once,CASSLEVAITGGWKTQYF,TGTGCCAGCAGCTTAGAGGTCGCGATCACAGGGGGATGGAAGACCCAGTACTTC
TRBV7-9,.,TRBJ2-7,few,CASSWEDSYEQYF,TGTGCCAGCAGCTGGGAGGACTCCTACGAGCAGTACTTC
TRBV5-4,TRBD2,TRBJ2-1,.,CASSFKGLAEYNEQFF,TGTGCCAGCAGCTTTAAGGGACTAGCAGAATACAATGAGCAGTTCTTC
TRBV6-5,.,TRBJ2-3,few,CAAGRTDTQYF,TGTGCCGCAGGGCGCACAGATACGCAGTATTTT
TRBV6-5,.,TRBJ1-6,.,CASRSEAHNSPLHF,TGTGCCAGCAGAAGTGAGGCACATAATTCACCCCTCCACTTT
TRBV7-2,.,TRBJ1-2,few,CASSLARRVHYTF,TGTGCCAGCAGCTTAGCTAGGAGGGTTCACTACACCTTC
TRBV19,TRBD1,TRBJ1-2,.,CASTPLAMGQLNYGYTF,TGTGCCAGTACCCCACTCGCGATGGGACAGCTAAACTATGGCTACACCTTC